This T cell receptor (beta chain) derives from a study of blood T cell repertoires in COVID-19. Sequenced by immunoSEQ multiplex PCR; TCRdb stores in-frame clones only, minus some. The top ten clones hold roughly 1.4% of a sample with hundreds of thousands of clones, about nine tenths of them seen once. Germline lookup yields CDR1 SEHNR and CDR2 FQNEAQ (reference sequence). The CDR3 runs to 15 residues. The V and J ends lost 0 bases and 8 bases, in that order; junction bases with no gene match: 7. The sample taken for sequencing was peripheral blood. The origin of this receptor is a young woman with active or convalescent COVID-19. The V and J genes are TRBV7-9 and TRBJ1-2; 9 nucleotides line up with TRBD1. CDR3 nucleotides: TGTGCCAGCAGCTTAGCCCCGGGACAGGGTGACGGCTACACCTTC. Amino acids: CASSLAPGQGDGYTF. The whole variable domain, remainder taken from reference TRBV7-9 and TRBJ1-2, is DTGVSQNPRHKITKRGQNVTFRCDPISEHNRLYWYRQTLGQGPEFLTYFQNEAQLEKSRLLSDRFSAERPKGSFSTLEIQRTEQGDSAMYLCASSLAPGQGDGYTFGSGTRLTVV.